This TCR beta chain derives from a study of T cells in Graves' hyperthyroidism and ophthalmopathy (dated by TCRdb to about 2019). For context, the study as a whole: Peripheral blood samples were taken at the time of initial diagnosis, prior to any treatment. To identify distinguishing TCR V-J signatures, a discovery cohort of 90 to 100 patients was used, comprising 43 with Graves' ophthalmopathy and some 60 with stable Graves' hyperthyroidism. Prospective prediction of ophthalmopathy was tested in an independent validation cohort consisting of about 20 hyperthyroidism patients and some 15 patients who later progressed to ophthalmopathy. The 75 to 100 discovery patients were randomly split 7:3 into training and test sets. In more than 5 Graves' hyperthyroidism patients, the study also compared T-cell repertoires from thyroid tissue with T-cell repertoires from blood. Once sampling was done, hyperthyroidism patients were given methimazole at a starting dose of 30 mg daily, whereas ophthalmopathy patients were given high-dose intravenous methylprednisolone. According to the paper, TCR Vbeta CDR3 sequencing was carried out on roughly 130 peripheral blood samples, which came from 40 to 45 ophthalmopathy, around 75 hyperthyroidism and about 17 progressor patients. Paper-wide results and their limitations: In validation, the model predicted progression to ophthalmopathy a median of about 5.9 months before onset, with 65% to 71% sensitivity and 72.22% specificity. Most expanded thyroid clonotypes (frequency above 0.001) were also detected in blood, a finding suggesting that blood repertoires may reflect thyroid immune responses. Sample size was not statistically predetermined, and blinding of investigators to group allocation was not performed. A model built on a 13 V-J signature distinguished ophthalmopathy from stable hyperthyroidism, reaching 85% to 90% sensitivity and under 84% specificity in cross-validation and 80%/75% in testing.

A patient counted as having stable Graves' hyperthyroidism if no progression to ophthalmopathy occurred over 18 months of follow-up. The hyperthyroidism patients were between 18 and 65 years old and newly diagnosed, with a disease duration of less than 2 months. Patients with uncontrolled infections, other autoimmune diseases, pregnancy or lactation were excluded. Diagnoses were based on clinical symptoms, serum thyroxine and TRAb, thyroid ultrasound and orbital computed tomography. Ficoll-Paque density gradient centrifugation was used to isolate PBMCs from around 10 ml of fresh peripheral blood. Trizol reagent was used to extract total RNA, and RNA quality was then checked on an Agilent 2100 Bioanalyzer. Relative to germline, V is missing 1 base and J is missing 3 bases, with 7 bases of the junction outside any gene match. From the cysteine up to the phenylalanine, the CDR3 has a length of 15 residues. The only DNA kept is the CDR3, 45 bases in frame from the first base. CDR1 DFQATT and CDR2 SNEGSKA are derived from the germline V gene (reference sequence).

Regarding this clonotype: Its antigen specificity is not known. One base away there is no much larger clone; base qualities are not given.

The TCR beta CDR3 regions were amplified from RNA transcripts. A first-round RT-PCR of the TCR CDR3 used the HTBI primer set with the Qiagen OneStep RT-PCR kit. A second multiplex PCR round built the libraries, followed by size selection and purification. Libraries were sequenced paired-end with 100 bp reads on an Illumina HiSeq2000. From the authors' description of their analysis: SOAPnuke was used to process the raw data, removing reads that contained adapters or uncalled bases, had a mean Phred below 15, or lacked an exact match to the constant primer or identifier. High-quality paired reads were merged with COPE v1.2.5, and unique nucleotide sequences were defined as clonotypes. MiTCR v1.1 was used to align the clonotypes against IMGT TRBV, TRBD and TRBJ reference segments. Analysis was restricted to V-J combinations with a frequency above 0.0001, which covered just over 98% of repertoires. The TCS score was defined as F50 (clonal expansion) divided by E x V (chaos), with BLOSUM62-based TCRdist calculated between CDR3 peptides within each V-J. Welch's t-statistics and random forest reduced roughly 540 V-J features to 13, which were used in a naive Bayes classifier (R e1071). In-frame beta chains were kept once TCRdb had trimmed the public reads at Q25 with fastp and called clones with MiXCR. Every CDR3 protein is listed once, alongside the most common genes and DNA of its rows. The V and J calls and clone size come from TCRdb's table, not from the authors' own analysis. Within this sample are hundreds of thousands of distinct CDR3 sequences, with 16% of them counted one time only. 15% to 20% of the sample lies in the top ten.

Recombination joined TRBV20-1 with TRBJ1-2; TRBD1 lines up with 8 middle nucleotides. The clonotype comes from a woman aged 18-30 years with Graves' hyperthyroidism. Sequencing was carried out using blood. The CDR3 in this case is CSARGGQAFDYGYTF. In nucleotides, the sequence is TGCAGTGCTAGAGGGGGACAGGCTTTCGACTATGGCTACACCTTC.